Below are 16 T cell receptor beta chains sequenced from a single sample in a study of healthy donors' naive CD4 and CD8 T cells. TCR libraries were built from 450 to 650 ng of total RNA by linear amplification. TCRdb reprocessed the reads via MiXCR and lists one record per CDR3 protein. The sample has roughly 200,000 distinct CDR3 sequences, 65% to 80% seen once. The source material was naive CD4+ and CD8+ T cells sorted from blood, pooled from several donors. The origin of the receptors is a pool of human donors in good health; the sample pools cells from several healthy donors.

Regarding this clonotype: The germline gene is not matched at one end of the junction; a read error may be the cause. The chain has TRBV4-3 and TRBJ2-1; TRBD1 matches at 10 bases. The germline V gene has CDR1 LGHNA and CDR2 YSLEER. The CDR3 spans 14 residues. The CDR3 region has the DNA TGTGCCAGCAGCCAGACAGGGGGCGGGAATGAGCAGTTCTTC. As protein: CASSQTGGGNEQFF.

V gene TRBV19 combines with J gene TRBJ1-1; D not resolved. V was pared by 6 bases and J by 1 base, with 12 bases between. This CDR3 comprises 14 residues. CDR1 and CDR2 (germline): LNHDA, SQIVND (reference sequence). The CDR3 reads CASSLQNWNTEAFF. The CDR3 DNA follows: TGTGCCAGTAGCTTACAGAACTGGAACACTGAAGCTTTCTTT.

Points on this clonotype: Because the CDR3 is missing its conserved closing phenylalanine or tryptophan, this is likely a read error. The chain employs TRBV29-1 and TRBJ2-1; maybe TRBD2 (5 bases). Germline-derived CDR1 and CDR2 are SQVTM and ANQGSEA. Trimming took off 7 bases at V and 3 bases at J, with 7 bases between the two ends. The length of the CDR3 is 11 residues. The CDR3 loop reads CSGTHYNEQFL. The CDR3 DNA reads TGCAGCGGGACTCACTACAATGAGCAGTTCCTC.

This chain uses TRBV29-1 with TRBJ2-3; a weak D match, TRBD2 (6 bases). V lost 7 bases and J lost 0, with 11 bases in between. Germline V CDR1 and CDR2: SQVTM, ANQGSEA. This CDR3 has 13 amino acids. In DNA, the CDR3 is TGCAGCGCCGACCGGGGGAGCACAGATACGCAGTATTTT. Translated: CSADRGSTDTQYF.

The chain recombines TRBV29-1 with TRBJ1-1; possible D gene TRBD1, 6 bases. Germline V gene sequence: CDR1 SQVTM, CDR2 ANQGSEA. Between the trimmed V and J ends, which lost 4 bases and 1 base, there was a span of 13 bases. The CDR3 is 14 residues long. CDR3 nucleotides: TGCAGCGTTGGAGCCCTGACAGGGAACACTGAAGCTTTCTTT. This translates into CSVGALTGNTEAFF.

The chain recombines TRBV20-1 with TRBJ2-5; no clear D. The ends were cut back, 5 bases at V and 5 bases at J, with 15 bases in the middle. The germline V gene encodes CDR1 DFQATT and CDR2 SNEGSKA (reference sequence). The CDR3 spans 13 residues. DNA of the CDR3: TGCAGTGCTCCCGCGATGGTTGGGGAGACCCAGTACTTC. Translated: CSAPAMVGETQYF.

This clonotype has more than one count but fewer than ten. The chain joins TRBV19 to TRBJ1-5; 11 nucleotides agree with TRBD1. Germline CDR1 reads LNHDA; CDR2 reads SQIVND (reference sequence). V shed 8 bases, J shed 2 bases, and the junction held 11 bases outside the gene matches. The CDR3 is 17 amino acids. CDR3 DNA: TGTGCCAGTTCCCTGATTCGGACAGGGGGCGGCAATCAGCCCCAGCATTTT. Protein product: CASSLIRTGGGNQPQHF.

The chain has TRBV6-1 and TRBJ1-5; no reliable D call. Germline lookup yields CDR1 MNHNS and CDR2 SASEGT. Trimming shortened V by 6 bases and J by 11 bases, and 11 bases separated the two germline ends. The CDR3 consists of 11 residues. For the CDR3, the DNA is TGTGCCAGCAGGGACCCCGTGGCCCAGCATTTT. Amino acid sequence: CASRDPVAQHF.

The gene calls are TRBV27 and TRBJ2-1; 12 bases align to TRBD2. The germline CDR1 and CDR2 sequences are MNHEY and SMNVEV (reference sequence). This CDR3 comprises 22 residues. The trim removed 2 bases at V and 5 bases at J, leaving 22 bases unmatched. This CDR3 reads CASSLRLAGGPRLFQYNNEQFF. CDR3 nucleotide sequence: TGTGCCAGCAGTTTACGGCTAGCGGGAGGGCCCCGGTTGTTCCAATATAACAATGAGCAGTTCTTC.

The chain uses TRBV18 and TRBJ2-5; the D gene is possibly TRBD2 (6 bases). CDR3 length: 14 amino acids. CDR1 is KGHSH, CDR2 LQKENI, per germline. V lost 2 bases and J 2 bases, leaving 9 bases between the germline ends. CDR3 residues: CASSPNSGQETQYF. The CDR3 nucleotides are TGTGCCAGCTCACCAAATAGCGGACAAGAGACCCAGTACTTC.

CDR3 in amino acids: CASIRFDRSSYEQYF. In DNA, the CDR3 is TGTGCCAGTATCCGATTCGACAGGAGCTCCTACGAGCAGTACTTC. The gene calls are TRBV19 and TRBJ2-7, with TRBD1 as a possible D gene (6 bases). V was cut by 7 bases and J by 0 bases, with 16 bases left in between. Per germline, CDR1 LNHDA and CDR2 SQIVND (reference sequence). The CDR3 consists of 15 residues. Full variable domain (outside the CDR3, taken from reference TRBV19 and TRBJ2-7): DGGITQSPKYLFRKEGQNVTLSCEQNLNHDAMYWYRQDPGQGLRLIYYSQIVNDFQKGDIAEGYSVSREKKESFPLTVTSAQKNPTAFYLCASIRFDRSSYEQYFGPGTRLTVT.

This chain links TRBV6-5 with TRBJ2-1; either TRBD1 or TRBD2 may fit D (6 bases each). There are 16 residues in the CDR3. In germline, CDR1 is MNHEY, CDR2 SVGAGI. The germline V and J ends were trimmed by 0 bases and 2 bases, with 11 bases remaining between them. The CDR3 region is CASSYSAGEAYNEQFF. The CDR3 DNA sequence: TGTGCCAGCAGTTACTCCGCAGGGGAGGCCTACAATGAGCAGTTCTTC.

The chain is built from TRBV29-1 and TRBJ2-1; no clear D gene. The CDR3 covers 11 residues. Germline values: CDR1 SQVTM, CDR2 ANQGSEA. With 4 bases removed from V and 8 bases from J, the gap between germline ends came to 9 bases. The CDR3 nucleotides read TGCAGCGTTGCCGGACGCGATGAGCAGTTCTTC. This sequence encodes CSVAGRDEQFF.

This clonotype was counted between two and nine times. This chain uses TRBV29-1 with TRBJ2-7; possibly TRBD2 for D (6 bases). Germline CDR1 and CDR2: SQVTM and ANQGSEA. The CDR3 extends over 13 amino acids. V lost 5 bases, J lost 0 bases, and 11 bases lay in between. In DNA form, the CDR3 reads TGCAGCGTTCTCGGAGGGGACTCCTACGAGCAGTACTTC. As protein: CSVLGGDSYEQYF.

Here the CDR3 reads CATEGGGSRYEQFF. The CDR3 nucleotides are TGTGCCACCGAGGGGGGTGGGAGTCGGTATGAGCAGTTCTTC. The chain is built from TRBV5-5 and TRBJ2-1; TRBD1 or TRBD2 may be the D gene (6 bases each). There are 14 residues in the CDR3. Trimming shortened V by 9 bases and J by 8 bases, and 21 bases separated the two germline ends. The germline V gene encodes CDR1 SGHKS and CDR2 YYEKEE (reference sequence).

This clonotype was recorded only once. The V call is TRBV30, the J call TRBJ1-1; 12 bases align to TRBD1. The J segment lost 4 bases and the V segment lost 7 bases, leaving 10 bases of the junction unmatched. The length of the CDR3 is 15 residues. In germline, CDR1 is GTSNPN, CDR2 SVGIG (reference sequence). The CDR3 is CAFLPGQGAFTEAFF. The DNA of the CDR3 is TGTGCCTTCTTACCGGGACAGGGGGCGTTCACTGAAGCTTTCTTT.